This T cell receptor (beta chain) was identified in a study of shared clonotypes between healthy human individuals. Turning to the study itself: Used for every donor were three CD4 naive, three CD4 memory, two CD8 naive and one CD8 memory plate.

Terminally differentiated effector memory CD45RA+ cells were excluded from the naive CD8 cells, which were CD45RO-negative and positively selected for CCR7. Turning to this clone: Other DNA sequences in the sample encode the same CDR3.

Germline V gives CDR1 SQVTM, CDR2 ANQGSEA. The CDR3 has 11 amino acids. The V and J ends lost 4 bases and 10 bases respectively, with 11 bases between them. Sequencing used immunoSEQ multiplex PCR; TCRdb keeps in-frame clones, though not all of them. The sample comprises under 1 million clones, about 91% of which are singletons, and around 24% rests with the top ten. Sequenced: naive CD8+ T cells sorted from blood. V gene TRBV29-1 combines with J gene TRBJ2-1; D not certain. The clonotype originates from a young man in good health. Here the CDR3 reads CSVVQSGEQFF. In DNA form, the CDR3 reads TGCAGCGTTGTACAATCAGGAGAGCAGTTCTTC.